The entry below gives a single TCR beta chain sequence along with its context. The antigen is not known. This entry belongs to a study of CD8 T cells in ankylosing spondylitis. Study findings and constraints: It was reported that disease-linked clones were significantly enriched in matched ankylosing spondylitis synovial fluid. Apparently characteristic of ankylosing spondylitis blood was a TCR beta motif (about eight highly homologous variants).

By quantitative 5'-RACE with molecular barcodes, the TCR beta libraries were made. TCRdb ran MiXCR on the 5' RACE reads and lists one entry per CDR3 protein. The sample carries approximately 200,000 distinct CDR3 sequences, about 13% recorded once. The V gene lost 4 bases and the J gene lost 5 bases, with 14 bases spanning the gap. Per germline, CDR1 LGHDT and CDR2 YNNKEL (reference sequence). The CDR3 has 14 residues. The chain uses TRBV3-1 and TRBJ1-2; D is possibly TRBD1 (6 bases). This clonotype was obtained from a male donor with ankylosing spondylitis or in good health (not recorded which). Sequenced input: blood, either unsorted or a sorted T cell fraction (not recorded which). CDR3 sequence reads: CASSPGRGVYGYTF. The DNA of the CDR3 is TGTGCCAGCAGCCCCGGGAGGGGGGTATATGGCTACACCTTC.